These 2 T cell receptor beta chains share one sample of origin, sequenced in a study of T cell responses to AZD1222 COVID-19 vaccine. Clones were sequenced by immunoSEQ multiplex PCR, and TCRdb holds only the in-frame ones, with some missing. The data hold around 140,000 clones, with 85% to 95% observed a single time. Here the sequenced sample was peripheral blood, taken on day 0 of AZD1222 vaccination. The origin of the receptors is an adult in good health.

This rearrangement joins TRBV9 to TRBJ2-6; 9 bases are shared with TRBD1. CDR1 is SGDLS, CDR2 YYNGEE, per germline. The CDR3 consists of 18 residues. V lost 4 bases to trimming and J lost 0 bases; unmatched junction nucleotides: 8. The DNA of the CDR3 is TGTGCCAGCAGCCAGACCCTGGGACAGGGCTCTGGGGCCAACGTCCTGACTTTC. Translating it yields CASSQTLGQGSGANVLTF.

The gene calls are TRBV27 and TRBJ1-5; D is ambiguous. The V and J ends lost 5 bases and 7 bases respectively, with 12 bases between them. This CDR3 contains 13 residues. The germline V gene has CDR1 MNHEY and CDR2 SMNVEV (reference sequence). The CDR3 loop reads CASSRWEGQPQHF. The CDR3 DNA sequence: TGTGCCAGCAGTCGGTGGGAAGGCCAGCCCCAGCATTTT.